This T cell receptor beta chain came from a study of T-cell memory formation after mild COVID-19 (dated by TCRdb to the early 2020s). Context from the whole study: TCR sequence clusters from the two donors were largely donor specific. Longitudinal TCRalpha and TCRbeta repertoire sequencing tracked T-cell clones expanding and contracting after mild COVID-19 in a couple of donors. Two young, previously healthy adult volunteers, one female and one male, were included in the cohort. The paper's findings and limits, for the study overall: Clones that contracted from day 15 to 85 showed balanced CD4/CD8 phenotypes, whereas a second wave of clones that expanded from day 15 to 37 leaned towards CD4+. Contracting CD4+ clones turned up mainly in the CM and EM memory subsets, whereas EMRA was where CD8+ clones were enriched. The study included only a couple of mild cases, and larger cohorts that include severe cases with pre-infection samples were judged to be necessary. Some responding clones were found in pre-infection memory, which suggests that pre-existing cross-reactive memory T cells took part in the SARS-CoV-2 response. Whether the second-wave clones peaking on day 37 were SARS-CoV-2 specific was not confirmed.

Ficoll-Paque density gradient centrifugation was the method used to isolate PBMCs. Counted from cysteine to phenylalanine, this CDR3 has 14 amino acids. Here the CDR3 DNA is all that survives: 42 bases in frame from base 1. The junction shows trimming of 0 bases on V and 5 bases on J, plus 7 bases between the germline ends. CDR1 and CDR2 are drawn from the germline V gene: MNHEY, SVGAGI. Sequencing used an Illumina NovaSeq 6000. TCRalpha and TCRbeta cDNA libraries were constructed by 5'RACE with constant-segment primers, with sample barcodes and unique molecular identifiers being introduced. RNA was extracted from every sample with Trizol reagent. Library amplification was performed in two PCR steps, and a second sample barcode and Illumina TruSeq adapters were introduced in the second step. The libraries were sequenced on an Illumina NovaSeq using 2 x 150 bp paired-end reads. The study's processing was this. Reads were demultiplexed and collapsed into UMI-guided consensus sequences with migec v1.2.7. With mixcr v2.1.11, UMI consensuses were aligned to TRA and TRB V and J templates and assembled into clonotypes. A clonotype was counted as expanded or contracted only when both edgeR and NoisET called the clonotype significant, with the noise models trained on biological replicates. edgeR calls used a false discovery rate-adjusted p below 0.01 and a log2 fold-change threshold of 1. PCA with hierarchical clustering of max-normalized trajectories of the 1000 most abundant clonotypes was used as exploratory dynamics analysis. Each responding clone was given a CD4 or CD8 phenotype based on the CD4+ and CD8+ repertoires, which had been sequenced separately. TCRdb redid the processing of the public reads, applying fastp at Q25 and MiXCR, and retained in-frame beta chains. Entries that share a CDR3 protein sequence are merged under the most common genes and DNA. The V and J calls here are based on TCRdb, not the publication. A total of roughly 190,000 distinct CDR3 sequences appear in this sample, 25% to 35% of them only once. The ten largest clones add up to about an eighth of the sample.

As to this clonotype: The target of this receptor is not known. Nothing much larger sits one base from this clone, and base qualities are not available.

The receptor was isolated from an adult woman who had mild COVID-19 (a few samples of this study predate the infection). The sample titles of this study are shuffled in the database, so cell type and time point are left out; the donor was told from shared clones. Sequenced input: PBMCs or a T cell subset sorted from them (not recorded which). Recombination connected TRBV6-5 to TRBJ2-2; no D gene can be assigned with confidence. The DNA is TGTGCCAGCAGTTACTCGCTGGGAACCGGGGAGCTGTTTTTT. The resulting protein is CASSYSLGTGELFF.